Listed below are T cell receptor beta chains from one sample, sequenced in a study of vaccination and CD4 T cells after COVID-19. TCRdb recomputed calls from the PCR reads with MiXCR, one row per CDR3 protein. The sample gives 11,000 to 15,000 distinct CDR3 sequences, about 28% of which show up once; 17% is in the top ten. These receptors' antigens are unknown. Sequences were obtained from cultured CD4+ T cells from blood. These receptors were collected from a human donor with COVID-19. Both conserved end residues are part of each CDR3. A D gene is named only where the DNA matches it firmly. The listing skips clone size in some rows; elsewhere it reads once, few, many or a size class.

j_gene: TRBJ2-5
abundance: .
v_gene: TRBV2
d_gene: .
CDR3nt: TGTGCCAGCAGGACAGCCGTGACCCAGTACTTC
CDR3aa: CASRTAVTQYF

j_gene: TRBJ1-6
abundance: .
v_gene: TRBV6-5
d_gene: TRBD1
CDR3nt: TGTGCCAGCAGTTACGGGGACAGGGGGCCTCTCTCACCCCTCCACTTT
CDR3aa: CASSYGDRGPLSPLHF

j_gene: TRBJ2-3
abundance: .
v_gene: TRBV20-1
d_gene: .
CDR3nt: TGCAGTGCGAGGGCCACGAGAGGTGGTGCAGATACGCAGTATTTT
CDR3aa: CSARATRGGADTQYF

j_gene: TRBJ2-1
abundance: .
v_gene: TRBV20-1
d_gene: TRBD1
CDR3nt: TGCAGTGCTAGAGTCAGGGGGCATGAGCAGTTCTTC
CDR3aa: CSARVRGHEQFF

j_gene: TRBJ1-1
abundance: .
v_gene: TRBV9
d_gene: .
CDR3nt: TGTGCCAGCAGCCTCCTTTTGGGGGACACTGAAGCTTTCTTT
CDR3aa: CASSLLLGDTEAFF

j_gene: TRBJ2-4
abundance: .
v_gene: TRBV27
d_gene: .
CDR3nt: TGTGCCAGCAGCCCGGAGAACAGGGCAGACATTCAGTACTTC
CDR3aa: CASSPENRADIQYF

j_gene: TRBJ1-1
abundance: .
v_gene: TRBV6-1
d_gene: .
CDR3nt: TGTGCCAGCACCCCGGGACATCACTTCATGAACACTGAAGCTTTCTTT
CDR3aa: CASTPGHHFMNTEAFF

j_gene: TRBJ2-7
abundance: few
v_gene: TRBV10-1
d_gene: TRBD2
CDR3nt: TGCGCCAGCAGTGAGGGCGGGGGGCCCTCCTACGAGCAGTACTTC
CDR3aa: CASSEGGGPSYEQYF

j_gene: TRBJ1-4
abundance: .
v_gene: TRBV6-2/TRBV6-3
d_gene: TRBD1
CDR3nt: TGTGCCAGCAGTGGAACCGGGACAGCGGGGTTTAATGAAAAACTGTTTTTT
CDR3aa: CASSGTGTAGFNEKLFF

j_gene: TRBJ1-1
abundance: few
v_gene: TRBV24-1
d_gene: .
CDR3nt: TGTGCCACCAGTGAGGGCGAGGGGGAAGGAGCTTTCTTT
CDR3aa: CATSEGEGEGAFF

j_gene: TRBJ1-2
abundance: few
v_gene: TRBV6-5
d_gene: TRBD1
CDR3nt: TGTGCCAGCAGTTACTCGAGCGGCAGGGGGCGTGATGGCTACACCTTC
CDR3aa: CASSYSSGRGRDGYTF

j_gene: TRBJ2-5
abundance: few
v_gene: TRBV29-1
d_gene: .
CDR3nt: TGCAGCGTTGATGAGGGAGTCGTGGAGACCCAGTACTTC
CDR3aa: CSVDEGVVETQYF

j_gene: TRBJ1-1
abundance: .
v_gene: TRBV27
d_gene: .
CDR3nt: TGTGCCAGCAGTAGTCGGGTGGAAGCTTTCTTT
CDR3aa: CASSSRVEAFF

j_gene: TRBJ1-5
abundance: .
v_gene: TRBV19
d_gene: .
CDR3nt: TGTGCCAGTAGGGTCCAGCGCAATAGCAATCAGCCCCAGCATTTT
CDR3aa: CASRVQRNSNQPQHF

j_gene: TRBJ1-6
abundance: few
v_gene: TRBV2
d_gene: .
CDR3nt: TGTGCCAGCAGTGACAGGGAGAATTCACCCCTCCACTTT
CDR3aa: CASSDRENSPLHF

j_gene: TRBJ2-5
abundance: few
v_gene: TRBV7-6
d_gene: TRBD2
CDR3nt: TGTGCCAGCAGCGTGAGCGGGGCAGAGACCCAGTACTTC
CDR3aa: CASSVSGAETQYF

j_gene: TRBJ1-2
abundance: .
v_gene: TRBV6-1
d_gene: .
CDR3nt: TGTGCCAGCAGTCACGGTTTGGCTGGCTACACCTTC
CDR3aa: CASSHGLAGYTF

j_gene: TRBJ1-2
abundance: few
v_gene: TRBV11-2
d_gene: .
CDR3nt: TGTGCCAGCAGCTCCCCCCGAGGATTTTATGGCTACACCTTC
CDR3aa: CASSSPRGFYGYTF

j_gene: TRBJ2-7
abundance: .
v_gene: TRBV23-1
d_gene: TRBD1
CDR3nt: TGCGCCAGCAGTCTCACAGGGGGCTCCTACGAGCAGTACTTC
CDR3aa: CASSLTGGSYEQYF

j_gene: TRBJ1-2
abundance: few
v_gene: TRBV20-1
d_gene: TRBD1
CDR3nt: TGCAGTGCTAGGGGGACAGGGCTATACTATGGCTACACCTTC
CDR3aa: CSARGTGLYYGYTF

j_gene: TRBJ2-5
abundance: .
v_gene: TRBV11-3
d_gene: TRBD1
CDR3nt: TGTGCCAGCAGCACCTGGACAGGAGAGGGGGAGACCCAGTACTTC
CDR3aa: CASSTWTGEGETQYF

j_gene: TRBJ2-5
abundance: few
v_gene: TRBV24-1
d_gene: .
CDR3nt: TGTGCCACCAGTGAAGGGGAGACCCAGTACTTC
CDR3aa: CATSEGETQYF

j_gene: TRBJ1-1
abundance: .
v_gene: TRBV6-1
d_gene: TRBD1
CDR3nt: TGTGCCAGCATGAGACAGGGGGCAAGAGACACTGAAGCTTTCTTT
CDR3aa: CASMRQGARDTEAFF

j_gene: TRBJ1-6
abundance: .
v_gene: TRBV5-4
d_gene: .
CDR3nt: TGTGCCAGCAGCTTACAGGGTTTTAATTCACCCCTCCACTTT
CDR3aa: CASSLQGFNSPLHF

j_gene: TRBJ1-1
abundance: .
v_gene: TRBV20-1
d_gene: TRBD1
CDR3nt: TGCAGTGCTAGAGATCTACAGGGGACTGAAGCTTTCTTT
CDR3aa: CSARDLQGTEAFF

j_gene: TRBJ1-2
abundance: few
v_gene: TRBV7-6
d_gene: .
CDR3nt: TGTGCCAGCAGCCAAAATGGACCGTCCTATGGCTACACCTTC
CDR3aa: CASSQNGPSYGYTF

j_gene: TRBJ2-3
abundance: .
v_gene: TRBV5-4
d_gene: TRBD2
CDR3nt: TGTGCCAGCAGCTTGCTAGCGGGGGGTATAGATACGCAGTATTTT
CDR3aa: CASSLLAGGIDTQYF

j_gene: TRBJ2-4
abundance: .
v_gene: TRBV7-9
d_gene: .
CDR3nt: TGTGCCAGCAGTCCCCGCGGGGGCCAGGGAAACATTCAGTACTTC
CDR3aa: CASSPRGGQGNIQYF

j_gene: TRBJ1-3
abundance: medium-sized
v_gene: TRBV20-1
d_gene: .
CDR3nt: TGCAGTGCCCGCGGACTCTCTGGAAACACCATATATTTT
CDR3aa: CSARGLSGNTIYF

j_gene: TRBJ2-7
abundance: .
v_gene: TRBV7-9
d_gene: TRBD1
CDR3nt: TGTGCCAGCTTCGGGACAGCCCTTTACGAGCAGTACTTC
CDR3aa: CASFGTALYEQYF

j_gene: TRBJ2-5
abundance: few
v_gene: TRBV6-1
d_gene: TRBD2
CDR3nt: TGTGCCAGCACGTCCAGCGGGGGGGCGTGGGGGACCCAGTACTTC
CDR3aa: CASTSSGGAWGTQYF

j_gene: TRBJ2-2
abundance: .
v_gene: TRBV5-1
d_gene: .
CDR3nt: TGCGCCAGCAGGCAAGACAGCGTGAACACCGGGGAGCTGTTTTTT
CDR3aa: CASRQDSVNTGELFF

j_gene: TRBJ1-2
abundance: few
v_gene: TRBV10-3
d_gene: TRBD1
CDR3nt: TGTGCCATCAGTGATGGCGCCAGGGGGCCGTATGGCTACACCTTC
CDR3aa: CAISDGARGPYGYTF

j_gene: TRBJ1-2
abundance: .
v_gene: TRBV5-4
d_gene: .
CDR3nt: TGTGCCAGCGGCTTTCCCGGATACTATGGCTACACCTTC
CDR3aa: CASGFPGYYGYTF

j_gene: TRBJ2-5
abundance: few
v_gene: TRBV11-2
d_gene: .
CDR3nt: TGTGCCAGCAGCCTCGTGGAGACCCAGTACTTC
CDR3aa: CASSLVETQYF

j_gene: TRBJ2-5
abundance: .
v_gene: TRBV30
d_gene: .
CDR3nt: TGTGCCTGGGAAACGGCCCCTCGTCCCCAGTACTTC
CDR3aa: CAWETAPRPQYF

j_gene: TRBJ2-5
abundance: few
v_gene: TRBV7-9
d_gene: .
CDR3nt: TGTGCCAGCAGCCCAGGGGGACTGCCTCAAGAGACCCAGTACTTC
CDR3aa: CASSPGGLPQETQYF

j_gene: TRBJ2-1
abundance: few
v_gene: TRBV20-1
d_gene: TRBD1
CDR3nt: TGCAGTGCTAGTCGGGCAGGGGGCGTAAATGAGCAGTTCTTC
CDR3aa: CSASRAGGVNEQFF

j_gene: TRBJ2-3
abundance: .
v_gene: TRBV10-1
d_gene: .
CDR3nt: TGCGCCAGCAGTGCGTCAGACGGTGGAGATACGCAGTATTTT
CDR3aa: CASSASDGGDTQYF

j_gene: TRBJ2-5
abundance: .
v_gene: TRBV6-2/TRBV6-3
d_gene: .
CDR3nt: TGTGCCAGCAGTCCCTCCTACGGGAACCAAGAGACCCAGTACTTC
CDR3aa: CASSPSYGNQETQYF

j_gene: TRBJ2-4
abundance: .
v_gene: TRBV7-2
d_gene: .
CDR3nt: TGTGCCAGCAGCTTAGATAGCAAAAACATTCAGTACTTC
CDR3aa: CASSLDSKNIQYF